What follows are 8 T cell receptor beta chains derived from one specimen sequenced in a study of T-cell reconstitution after alpha-beta-depleted transplantation in children. A library of TCRbeta sequences, prepared with unique molecular identifiers, was generated. TCRdb ran MiXCR on the PCR reads and lists one entry per CDR3 protein. This table has 190,000 or so distinct CDR3 sequences, roughly 6.5% appearing once. Specimen: PBMCs, collected before TCRalphabeta/CD19-depleted stem cell transplant. The receptors originated from a girl in the first two years of life with combined immunodeficiency, due to receive a stem cell transplant.

This clonotype was seen repeatedly, ten times or more. J is TRBJ1-1 and V is TRBV11-2, with 9 bases that match TRBD1. CDR3 length: 15 amino acids. In germline, CDR1 is SGHAT, CDR2 FQNNGV. V lost 6 bases, J lost 1 base, and 6 bases stayed unmatched. This CDR3 reads CASSANRGPNTEAFF. CDR3 in DNA: TGTGCCAGCAGTGCAAACAGGGGGCCGAACACTGAAGCTTTCTTT.

The chain combines TRBV27 with TRBJ1-5; 7 bases line up with TRBD1. The length of the CDR3 is 17 residues. From germline, CDR1 is MNHEY and CDR2 SMNVEV (reference sequence). The junction had 14 bases not matched to a gene; V was cut back by 5 bases and J by 4 bases. The CDR3 is CASSQRWAGGSNQPQHF. Here the CDR3 DNA reads TGTGCCAGCAGTCAAAGGTGGGCAGGGGGAAGTAATCAGCCCCAGCATTTT.

There are many counts of this clonotype. The V gene is TRBV28, the J gene TRBJ2-7; no definite D call. V shed 4 bases and J shed 2 bases, with 6 bases lying between them. There are 12 residues in the CDR3. Germline V gene data show CDR1 as MDHEN and CDR2 as SYDVKM. In DNA form, the CDR3 reads TGTGCCAGCAGTTCCTTCCCCTACGAGCAGTACTTC. This gives the protein CASSSFPYEQYF.

This clonotype was observed at least ten times. V gene TRBV7-9 combines with J gene TRBJ2-1; TRBD2 might be the D (6 bases). V was shortened by 2 bases and J by 5 bases, with 19 bases between the two germline ends. Germline loops: CDR1 SEHNR, CDR2 FQNEAQ (reference sequence). This CDR3 region has 17 residues. In nucleotides, the CDR3 is TGTGCCAGCAGCTTATTTAGCGGCAAGACGAGCGACAATGAGCAGTTCTTC. It encodes CASSLFSGKTSDNEQFF.

Ten or more counts support this clonotype. This sequence joins TRBV28 and TRBJ2-1, with a possible D match to TRBD1 (6 bases). The CDR3 spans 15 residues. CDR1 MDHEN and CDR2 SYDVKM come from the germline V gene. The ends were cut back, 6 bases at V and 2 bases at J, with 14 bases in the middle. DNA of the CDR3: TGTGCCAGCAGCCTCCGGACAGCTACCTACAATGAGCAGTTCTTC. The encoded protein is CASSLRTATYNEQFF.

This clonotype appeared a few times. The chain is built from TRBV19 and TRBJ2-2; D gene uncertain. This CDR3 contains 16 residues. V lost 1 base to trimming and J lost 0 bases, with 9 bases between them. Germline V gene sequence: CDR1 LNHDA, CDR2 SQIVND (reference sequence). CDR3 DNA: TGTGCCAGTAGTATAGCCCAGGATACGAACACCGGGGAGCTGTTTTTT. It yields the protein CASSIAQDTNTGELFF.

This clonotype has a count of ten or more. The chain carries TRBV5-1 and TRBJ2-7; D may be TRBD1 (6 bases). V lost 0 bases and J lost 5, with 18 bases in between. Germline-derived CDR1 and CDR2 are SGHRS and YFSETQ. The CDR3 runs 16 residues. CDR3 residues: CASSLGVSGEIDEQYF. The DNA of the CDR3 is TGCGCCAGCAGCTTGGGTGTGTCAGGGGAAATCGACGAGCAGTACTTC.

This clonotype has a count of ten or more. The chain links TRBV9 to TRBJ2-1; unclear D gene. CDR3 length equals 12 residues. Germline CDR1 reads SGDLS; CDR2 reads YYNGEE. Deletions cut 3 bases from V and 5 bases from J, with 6 bases between. The CDR3 loop is CASSAVNNEQFF. As DNA, the CDR3 is TGTGCCAGCAGCGCGGTTAACAATGAGCAGTTCTTC. The full variable domain, its missing parts supplied by reference TRBV9 and TRBJ2-1, is DSGVTQTPKHLITATGQRVTLRCSPRSGDLSVYWYQQSLDQGLQFLIQYYNGEERAKGNILERFSAQQFPDLHSELNLSSLELGDSALYFCASSAVNNEQFFGPGTRLTVL.